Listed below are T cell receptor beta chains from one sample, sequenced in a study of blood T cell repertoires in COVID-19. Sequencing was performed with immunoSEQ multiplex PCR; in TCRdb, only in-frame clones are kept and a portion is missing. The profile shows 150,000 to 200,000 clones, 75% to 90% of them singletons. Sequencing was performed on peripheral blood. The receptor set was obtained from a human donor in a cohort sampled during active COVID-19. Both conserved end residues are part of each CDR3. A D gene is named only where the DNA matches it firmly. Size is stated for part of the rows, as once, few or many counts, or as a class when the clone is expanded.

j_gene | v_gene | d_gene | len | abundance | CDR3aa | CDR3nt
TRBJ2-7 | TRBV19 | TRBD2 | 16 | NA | CASSIVGGLVGNEQYF | TGTGCCAGTAGTATAGTAGGGGGACTAGTTGGAAACGAGCAGTACTTC
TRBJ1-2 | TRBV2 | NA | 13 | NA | CASGKTGTYGYTF | TGTGCCAGCGGAAAAACAGGGACCTATGGCTACACCTTC
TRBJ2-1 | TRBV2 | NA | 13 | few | CASSITSSGEQFF | TGTGCCAGCAGTATTACTAGCTCTGGTGAGCAGTTCTTC
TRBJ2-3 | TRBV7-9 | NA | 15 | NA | CASSHGLPSTDTQYF | TGTGCCAGCAGCCACGGACTGCCTAGCACAGATACGCAGTATTTT
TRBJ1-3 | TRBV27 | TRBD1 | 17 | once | CASSFKPGQAAGNTIYF | TGTGCCAGCAGTTTTAAACCGGGACAGGCTGCTGGAAACACCATATATTTT
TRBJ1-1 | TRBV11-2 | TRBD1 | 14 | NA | CASSQTGLGTEAFF | TGTGCCAGCAGCCAGACAGGGTTGGGCACTGAAGCTTTCTTT
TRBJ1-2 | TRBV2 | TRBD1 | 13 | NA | CATEADRDAGYTF | TGTGCCACAGAGGCCGACAGGGACGCTGGCTACACCTTC
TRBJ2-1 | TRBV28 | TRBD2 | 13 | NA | CASSPGGTRDQFF | TGTGCCAGCAGTCCGGGCGGGACTAGAGATCAGTTCTTC
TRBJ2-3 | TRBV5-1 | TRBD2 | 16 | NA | CASSIGLAGRTDTQYF | TGCGCCAGCAGCATAGGACTAGCGGGGCGCACAGATACGCAGTATTTT
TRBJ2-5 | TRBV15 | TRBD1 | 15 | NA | CATSREGTGRKTQYF | TGTGCCACCAGCAGAGAAGGGACAGGGCGAAAGACCCAGTACTTC
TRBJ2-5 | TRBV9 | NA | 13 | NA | CASSVDPGETQYF | TGTGCCAGCAGCGTAGATCCGGGGGAGACCCAGTACTTC
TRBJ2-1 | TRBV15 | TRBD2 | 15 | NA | CATSPGLAGDNEQFF | TGTGCCACCAGCCCTGGACTAGCGGGAGACAATGAGCAGTTCTTC
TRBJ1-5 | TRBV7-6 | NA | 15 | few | CASSFRGHFNQPQHF | TGTGCCAGCAGCTTTAGGGGACACTTCAATCAGCCCCAGCATTTT
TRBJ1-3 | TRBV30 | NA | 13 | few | CAWRARSGNTIYF | TGTGCCTGGAGGGCGCGGTCTGGAAACACCATATATTTT
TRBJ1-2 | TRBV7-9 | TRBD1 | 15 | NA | CASRGGTGGFYGYTF | TGTGCCAGCAGGGGTGGGACAGGAGGCTTCTATGGCTACACCTTC
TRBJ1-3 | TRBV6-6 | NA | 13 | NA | CASRAGGGNTIYF | TGTGCCAGCAGAGCGGGAGGCGGAAACACCATATATTTT
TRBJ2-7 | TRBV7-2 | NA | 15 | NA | CASSSSAFLSYEQYF | TGTGCCAGCAGCTCGTCAGCGTTCCTCTCCTACGAGCAGTACTTC
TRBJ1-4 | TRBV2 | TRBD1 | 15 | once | CTSKGQGAWGEKLFF | TGTACCAGCAAGGGACAGGGGGCTTGGGGGGAAAAACTGTTTTTT
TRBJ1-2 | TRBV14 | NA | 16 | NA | CASSQVLGVEGYGYTF | TGTGCCAGCAGCCAAGTCCTCGGGGTAGAGGGCTATGGCTACACCTTC
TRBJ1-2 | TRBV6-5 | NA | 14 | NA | CASSYSWGPDGYTF | TGTGCCAGCAGTTACTCTTGGGGCCCGGACGGCTACACCTTC
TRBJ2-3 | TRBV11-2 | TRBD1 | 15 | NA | CASSLGGGEGDTQYF | TGTGCCAGCAGCTTAGGAGGGGGCGAGGGAGATACGCAGTATTTT
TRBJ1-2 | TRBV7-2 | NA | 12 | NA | CASSRQGNRYTF | TGTGCCAGCAGTCGTCAGGGAAATCGCTACACCTTC
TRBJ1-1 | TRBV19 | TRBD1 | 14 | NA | CASSIGQGASEAFF | TGTGCCAGTAGTATTGGACAGGGGGCCTCTGAAGCTTTCTTT
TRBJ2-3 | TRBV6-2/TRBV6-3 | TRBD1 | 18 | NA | CASSYFSPGTGGGDTQYF | TGTGCCAGCAGTTACTTTTCCCCCGGGACAGGGGGGGGAGATACGCAGTATTTT
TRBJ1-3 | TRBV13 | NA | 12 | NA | CASSLVGNTIYF | TGTGCCAGCAGCTTAGTAGGAAACACCATATATTTT
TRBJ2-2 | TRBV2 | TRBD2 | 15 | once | CASSSSGSGTGELFF | TGTGCCAGCAGCTCTAGCGGGTCGGGCACCGGGGAGCTGTTTTTT
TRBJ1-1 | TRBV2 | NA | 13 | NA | CASVPGVSTEAFF | TGTGCCAGCGTTCCGGGGGTCAGCACTGAAGCTTTCTTT
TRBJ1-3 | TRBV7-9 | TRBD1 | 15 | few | CATRTGPISGNTIYF | TGTGCCACCCGGACAGGGCCGATCTCTGGAAACACCATATATTTT
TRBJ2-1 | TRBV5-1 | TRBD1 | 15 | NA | CASSINPGQYNEQFF | TGCGCCAGCAGCATAAATCCGGGACAGTACAATGAGCAGTTCTTC
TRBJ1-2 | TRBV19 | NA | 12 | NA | CASSIRKEGYTF | TGTGCCAGTAGTATAAGAAAAGAGGGCTACACCTTC
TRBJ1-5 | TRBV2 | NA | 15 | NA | CASSRDTSSNQPQHF | TGTGCCAGCAGCAGGGACACCAGTAGCAATCAGCCCCAGCATTTT
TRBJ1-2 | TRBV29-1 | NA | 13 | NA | CSVEDRLNYGYTF | TGCAGCGTTGAAGACAGGCTAAACTATGGCTACACCTTC
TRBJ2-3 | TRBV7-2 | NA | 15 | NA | CASSLSKQGTDTQYF | TGTGCCAGCAGCTTATCAAAACAGGGCACAGATACGCAGTATTTT
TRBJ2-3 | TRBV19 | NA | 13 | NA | CASRKPAADTQYF | TGTGCCAGTAGGAAACCCGCGGCAGATACGCAGTATTTT
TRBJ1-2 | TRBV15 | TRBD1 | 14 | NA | CATSSRQGDYGYTF | TGTGCCACCAGCAGCCGCCAGGGGGACTATGGCTACACCTTC